These T cell receptor beta chains were read from a single sample in a study of T cells in Graves' hyperthyroidism and ophthalmopathy. TCRdb redid the calling of the multiplex PCR reads with MiXCR, one entry per CDR3 protein. Of nearly 750,000 distinct CDR3 sequences listed, around 40% are singletons. Sample: blood. The receptors stem from a woman aged 40 to 55 with Graves' hyperthyroidism. Both conserved end residues are part of each CDR3. The D gene is left open where the match is weak. Rows may omit the clone size; those that give it use once, few, many or a size class.

V	D	size	J	DNA	CDR3
TRBV12-3/TRBV12-4	TRBD1	.	TRBJ1-3	TGTGCCAGCAGGGGACAGAGCTCTGGAAACACCATATATTTT	CASRGQSSGNTIYF
TRBV5-4	.	.	TRBJ1-1	TGTGCCAGCAGCTTAGGCGGCTTT	CASSLGGF
TRBV5-5	TRBD1	few	TRBJ1-2	TGTGCCAGCAGCTGGACAGGGGAATGGTATGGCTACACCTTC	CASSWTGEWYGYTF
TRBV20-1	.	many	TRBJ1-4	TGCAGTGCTGAGAGGACGGGCGTAAATGAAAAACTGTTTTTT	CSAERTGVNEKLFF
TRBV6-6	.	.	TRBJ1-1	TGTGCCAGCACCCCAACAGGGTTAAGGGACGCTGAAGCTTTCTTT	CASTPTGLRDAEAFF
TRBV7-9	.	.	TRBJ1-3	TGTGCCAGCAGACCCCGACAGCCTTCTGGAAACACCATATATTTT	CASRPRQPSGNTIYF
TRBV5-4	.	.	TRBJ2-2	TGTGCCAGCAGCTTTCCGCACACCGGGGAGCTGTTTTTT	CASSFPHTGELFF
TRBV20-1	.	many	TRBJ1-2	TGCAGTGCCACGGTAGAAATTAATTATGGCTACACCTTC	CSATVEINYGYTF
TRBV7-2	TRBD2	.	TRBJ2-7	TGTGCCAGCAGCTACCGGGGGGGCACCGAGCAGTACTTC	CASSYRGGTEQYF
TRBV7-9	.	.	TRBJ1-6	TGTGCCAGCAGCTTTCTTAGACCAGGTTATCTTGATTCACCCCTCCACTTT	CASSFLRPGYLDSPLHF
TRBV6-4	.	.	TRBJ2-2	TGTGCCAGCAGTGACTATACGAACGGGGAGCTGTTTTTT	CASSDYTNGELFF
TRBV7-9	.	few	TRBJ2-3	TGTGCCAGCACCCAGGTAGCAGATACGCAGTATTTT	CASTQVADTQYF
TRBV4-3	.	few	TRBJ1-2	TGCGCCAGCAGCCAAGCCCCGTCCGATGGCTACACCTTC	CASSQAPSDGYTF
TRBV28	.	few	TRBJ1-2	TGTGCCAGCAGTTTATCCTTTCGCGTTTCGACCTTC	CASSLSFRVSTF
TRBV2	.	.	TRBJ1-6	TGTGCCAGCAGTAATCGGGGGGCAAATTCACCCCTCCACTTT	CASSNRGANSPLHF
TRBV19	.	few	TRBJ1-4	TGTGCCAGTAGTAGAAGGTTGGCGGCAACTAATGAAAAACTGTTTTTT	CASSRRLAATNEKLFF
TRBV12-3/TRBV12-4	TRBD2	.	TRBJ2-2	TGTGCCAGCACCGATAGCGGGAGGGTTTCCGGGGAGCTGTTTTTT	CASTDSGRVSGELFF
TRBV7-9	.	few	TRBJ2-2	TGTGCCAGCAGCTTTTTAATCGGGGAGCTGTTTTTT	CASSFLIGELFF
TRBV20-1	.	few	TRBJ2-7	TGCAGTGCCCTTTCCTCGGGGGCGTCACCCTACGAGCAGTACTTC	CSALSSGASPYEQYF
TRBV7-9	.	.	TRBJ2-3	TGTGCCAGCAGCCAGCGGGCCACAGATACGCAGTATTTT	CASSQRATDTQYF
TRBV9	.	many	TRBJ2-7	TGTGCCAGCAGCGTAGAGGGGTCGGTAGCCTACGAGCAGTACTTC	CASSVEGSVAYEQYF
TRBV24-1	.	many	TRBJ2-2	TGTGCCACCAGATCGGTGGCCGGGGAGCTGTTTTTT	CATRSVAGELFF
TRBV10-3	.	.	TRBJ2-2	TGTGCCATCAGTGACCCGAACACCGGGGAGCTGTTTTTT	CAISDPNTGELFF
TRBV6-5	.	.	TRBJ1-4	TGTGCCAGCAGCAAGTTGCAGGGATCGGGTGAAAAACTGTTTTTT	CASSKLQGSGEKLFF
TRBV19	.	many	TRBJ1-1	TGTGCCAGTAGTACCCTCGGAGGGAATGAAGCTTTCTTT	CASSTLGGNEAFF
TRBV4-2	TRBD1	.	TRBJ1-2	TGTGCCAGCAGCCAAGGATTGACACAGGGGGAAGATGGCTACACCTTC	CASSQGLTQGEDGYTF
TRBV4-1	.	.	TRBJ1-2	TGCGCCAGCAGCCAAGACGAAGGGACCTATGGCTACACCTTC	CASSQDEGTYGYTF
TRBV10-3	.	few	TRBJ2-2	TGTGCCATCAGTGAGTTTACGGTGGGGGAGCTGTTTTTT	CAISEFTVGELFF
TRBV6-2/TRBV6-3	.	many	TRBJ2-5	TGTGCCAGCAGTTACGGCCAAGAGACCCAGTACTTC	CASSYGQETQYF
TRBV20-1	.	.	TRBJ2-6	TGCAGTGTCCCTCCGATCTCTGGGGCCAACGTCCTGACTTTC	CSVPPISGANVLTF
TRBV7-2	TRBD2	many	TRBJ2-7	TGTGCCAGCAGCTTTACTAGCGGGAGGGCCTGGGACGAGCAGTACTTC	CASSFTSGRAWDEQYF
TRBV7-2	.	many	TRBJ1-5	TGTGCCAGCAGTTTGCTTAGCAATCAGCCCCAGCATTTT	CASSLLSNQPQHF
TRBV20-1	.	.	TRBJ1-4	TGCAGTGCTAGAACCGTCGGGGTAAACCACCATGAAAAACTGTTTTTT	CSARTVGVNHHEKLFF
TRBV10-3	TRBD1	few	TRBJ2-5	TGTGCCAGCAGTTGGAGGACAGGGGAAGCAGAGACCCAGTACTTC	CASSWRTGEAETQYF
TRBV2	.	.	TRBJ1-1	TGTGCCAGCAGTGCAGACAGGAAGAACACTGAAGCTTTCTTT	CASSADRKNTEAFF
TRBV12-3/TRBV12-4	TRBD2	once	TRBJ2-2	TGTGCCAGCAGTAAGGGGACTAGCGGGGACACCGGGGAGCTGTTTTTT	CASSKGTSGDTGELFF
TRBV20-1	.	.	TRBJ1-2	TGCAGTGCCCTTTATGGGTCTTCCTATGGCTACACCTTC	CSALYGSSYGYTF
TRBV4-3	.	few	TRBJ1-1	TGCGCCAGCAGCCAAGATAGCCACAGTTCGAACACTGAAGCTTTCTTT	CASSQDSHSSNTEAFF
TRBV7-9	.	few	TRBJ1-1	TGTGCCAGCAGCTCTCAGAGGGGCACTGAAGCTTTCTTT	CASSSQRGTEAFF
TRBV27	.	.	TRBJ1-1	TGTGCCAGCAGCGTGTGGCCCAACACTGAAGCTTTCTTT	CASSVWPNTEAFF
TRBV5-6	TRBD1	.	TRBJ1-4	TGTGCCAGCAGCCCCGGAGGGACAGCACGTAATGAAAAACTGTTTTTT	CASSPGGTARNEKLFF
TRBV7-3	TRBD1	.	TRBJ1-1	TGTGCCAGCAGCTTGGGGACAGGGGGCGGGTTCACTGAAGCTTTCTTT	CASSLGTGGGFTEAFF
TRBV29-1	TRBD1	.	TRBJ1-1	TGCAGCGTTGAGAGAGGGGGCACTGGAGCTTTCTTT	CSVERGGTGAFF
TRBV7-2	.	many	TRBJ1-2	TGTGCCAGCAGCTTCAACCAGGGGCCGAACACCTTC	CASSFNQGPNTF
TRBV9	TRBD1	.	TRBJ1-4	TGTGCCAGCAGCCCCTCAGGGGACAGTGAAAAACTGTTTTTT	CASSPSGDSEKLFF